This passage covers 2 T cell receptor beta chains from one sample sequenced in a study of identifying expanded T cells in peripheral blood. Data came from immunoSEQ multiplex PCR; TCRdb stores just in-frame clones and leaves some out. The sample lists 60,000 to 70,000 clones, about 83% occurring once. Sequencing was carried out using blood. The source is a person aged 18 to 70 in good health.

The gene calls are TRBV10-3 and TRBJ1-2, with 8 bases matching TRBD1. The junction had 3 bases not matched to a gene; V was cut back by 4 bases and J by 8 bases. CDR3 length: 12 residues. Germline V gives CDR1 ENHRY, CDR2 SYGVKD. As DNA, the CDR3 is TGTGCCATCAGTGGGGACAGGCCAGGCTACACCTTC. Translating it yields CAISGDRPGYTF.

The chain carries TRBV5-1 and TRBJ1-2; TRBD1 agrees at 9 bases. The CDR3 contains 15 residues. With V trimmed by 0 bases and J by 5 bases, 5 bases remained unmatched. Germline V gives CDR1 SGHRS, CDR2 YFSETQ. CDR3: CASSLGLGQGYGYTF. CDR3 nucleotide sequence: TGCGCCAGCAGCTTGGGGTTAGGACAGGGGTATGGCTACACCTTC. Full variable domain (rest looked up from reference TRBV5-1 and TRBJ1-2): KAGVTQTPRYLIKTRGQQVTLSCSPISGHRSVSWYQQTPGQGLQFLFEYFSETQRNKGNFPGRFSGRQFSNSRSEMNVSTLELGDSALYLCASSLGLGQGYGYTFGSGTRLTVV.